Listed here are 20 T cell receptor beta chains from one sample, sequenced in a study of blood T cell repertoires in COVID-19. Using immunoSEQ multiplex PCR, the repertoire was profiled, and TCRdb retains in-frame clones only, with some absent. The sample lists approximately 70,000 clones, around 91% occurring once. Input material: peripheral blood. These receptors originate from a human donor in a cohort sampled during active COVID-19.

The V gene is TRBV29-1, the J gene TRBJ1-3; D is uncertain. The CDR3 sequence is 14 residues long. The V and J ends lost 4 bases and 0 bases respectively, with 10 bases between them. Germline V CDR1 and CDR2: SQVTM, ANQGSEA. CDR3 coding DNA: TGCAGCGTTGCCACAAGAAGCTCTGGAAACACCATATATTTT. Protein: CSVATRSSGNTIYF. Full variable domain (outside the CDR3, taken from reference TRBV29-1 and TRBJ1-3): SAVISQKPSRDICQRGTSLTIQCQVDSQVTMMFWYRQQPGQSLTLIATANQGSEATYESGFVIDKFPISRPNLTFSTLTVSNMSPEDSSIYLCSVATRSSGNTIYFGEGSWLTVV.

The J gene is TRBJ1-2, the V gene TRBV5-1; 8 bases align to TRBD1. Germline lookup yields CDR1 SGHRS and CDR2 YFSETQ. The CDR3 sequence is 15 residues long. The ends lost 2 bases at V and 4 bases at J; junction bases unmatched: 7. This chain's CDR3 is CASSFIEQGAYGYTF. The CDR3 DNA reads TGCGCCAGCAGCTTTATAGAGCAGGGGGCCTATGGCTACACCTTC.

This rearrangement joins TRBV2 to TRBJ2-7, with 9 positions matching TRBD1. Trimming at V came to 6 bases and at J to 3 bases, leaving 9 bases not matched to a gene. The CDR3 spans 15 residues. Per the germline V gene, CDR1 is SNHLY and CDR2 is FYNNEI. For the CDR3, the DNA is TGTGCCAGCAGGAGGACGGCGACAGGGGGCTACGAGCAGTACTTC. Its protein product is CASRRTATGGYEQYF.

J is TRBJ1-6 and V is TRBV4-2; D is ambiguous. Trimming cost V 0 bases and J 8 bases, with 5 bases left between them. CDR3 length equals 13 residues. Germline V gene sequence: CDR1 LGHNA, CDR2 YNFKEQ. This chain's CDR3 is CASSQDPDSPLHF. CDR3 coding DNA: TGTGCCAGCAGCCAAGATCCAGATTCACCCCTCCACTTT.

The gene calls are TRBV4-1 and TRBJ1-1, with a tentative D call TRBD1 (5 bases). Trimming shortened V by 0 bases and J by 9 bases, and 32 bases separated the two germline ends. This CDR3 has 20 amino acids. In germline, CDR1 is MGHRA, CDR2 YSYEKL. The CDR3 DNA reads as TGCGCCAGCAGCCAAGATCCCTCTAGCCCGGGGGGAGACCCCCTGGGGAAAGCTTTCTTT. Its translation: CASSQDPSSPGGDPLGKAFF.

The V gene is TRBV11-2, the J gene TRBJ2-7; 7 nucleotides align to TRBD2. With V trimmed by 2 bases and J by 5 bases, 0 bases remained unmatched. CDR1 is SGHAT and CDR2 is FQNNGV in the germline V gene. The CDR3 length is 12 residues. CDR3 amino acids: CASSLRGDEQYF. The CDR3, as DNA: TGTGCCAGCAGCTTACGGGGGGACGAGCAGTACTTC.

In this sample, this clone turned up once. This chain links TRBV11-2 with TRBJ2-7; 8 positions agree with TRBD1. The V and J ends lost 5 bases and 6 bases, in that order; junction bases with no gene match: 9. CDR3 length equals 14 residues. Germline CDR1 SGHAT, CDR2 FQNNGV. CDR3 in amino acids: CASSARDRTSEQYF. The CDR3 bases are TGTGCCAGCAGCGCCCGGGACAGGACCTCCGAGCAGTACTTC.

This chain links TRBV7-8 with TRBJ2-7; 10 nucleotides line up with TRBD2. Germline CDR1 reads SGHVS; CDR2 reads FQNEAQ. V shed 6 bases and J 0 bases; nucleotides not matched to a gene: 8. The CDR3 extends over 16 amino acids. As DNA, the CDR3 is TGTGCCAGCAGGTCACTAGCGGGGTCCATCTCCTACGAGCAGTACTTC. Encoded protein: CASRSLAGSISYEQYF. The variable domain in full, completed from reference TRBV7-8 and TRBJ2-7, reads GAGVSQSPRYKVAKRGQDVALRCDPISGHVSLFWYQQALGQGPEFLTYFQNEAQLDKSGLPSDRFFAERPEGSVSTLKIQRTQQEDSAVYLCASRSLAGSISYEQYFGPGTRLTVT.

This clone was seen a single time. The chain has TRBV5-3 and TRBJ1-3, with 7 bases identical to TRBD1. TRBV5-3 is noted as an ORF with a role that remains uncertain. The ends lost 4 bases at V and 0 bases at J; junction bases unmatched: 19. The CDR3 extends over 20 amino acids. The CDR3 nucleotides are TGTGCCAGAAGCCCCATGGGCATTAGGGACAGACGGCTCTCTGGAAACACCATATATTTT. Translated, it gives CARSPMGIRDRRLSGNTIYF.

The chain couples TRBV13 to TRBJ1-2; D is unresolved. Trimming removed 7 bases at V and 8 bases at J, with 11 bases between. CDR1 is PRHDT, CDR2 FYEKMQ, per germline (reference sequence). The CDR3 loop spans 11 amino acids. The CDR3, as DNA: TGTGCCAGCACAGGTCGGGAGGGCTACACCTTC. As protein: CASTGREGYTF. Filled out from reference TRBV13 and TRBJ1-2, the complete variable domain reads AAGVIQSPRHLIKEKRETATLKCYPIPRHDTVYWYQQGPGQDPQFLISFYEKMQSDKGSIPDRFSAQQFSDYHSELNMSSLELGDSALYFCASTGREGYTFGSGTRLTVV.

The chain links TRBV4-1 to TRBJ2-3; a possible D gene is TRBD2 (6 bases). V was cut by 0 bases and J by 0 bases, with 10 bases left in between. CDR1 MGHRA and CDR2 YSYEKL come from the germline V gene. The CDR3 extends over 16 amino acids. The DNA of the CDR3 is TGCGCCAGCAGCCAAGATTGGGACTCTAGCACAGATACGCAGTATTTT. Translating gives CASSQDWDSSTDTQYF.

The J gene is TRBJ1-3, the V gene TRBV11-2; D not resolved. The CDR3 extends over 17 amino acids. The germline gives CDR1 SGHAT, CDR2 FQNNGV. Trimming took off 1 base at V and 0 bases at J, with 13 bases between the two ends. For the CDR3, the DNA is TGTGCCAGCAGCTTAGTTGTCCGGGAGCTCTCTGGAAACACCATATATTTT. Translation: CASSLVVRELSGNTIYF.

The chain has TRBV27 and TRBJ1-1; tentatively, D is TRBD1 (6 bases). Germline lookup yields CDR1 MNHEY and CDR2 SMNVEV (reference sequence). V shed 6 bases and J shed 8 bases, with 16 bases lying between them. The CDR3 spans 13 residues. Here the CDR3 reads CASSLRGGFEAFF. DNA for the CDR3: TGTGCCAGCAGCCTTCGGGGGGGCTTCGAAGCTTTCTTT.

The gene calls are TRBV7-2 and TRBJ1-3; D may be TRBD1 (6 bases). The CDR3 length is 15 residues. V lost 0 bases and J 8 bases, leaving 14 bases between the germline ends. Germline V lookup: CDR1 SGHTA, CDR2 FQGNSA. The CDR3 is CASSLARQGGDTIYF. The CDR3, as DNA: TGTGCCAGCAGCTTAGCCCGCCAAGGGGGAGACACCATATATTTT.

The chain has TRBV6-6 and TRBJ1-1; tentative D call: TRBD1 (6 bases). CDR1 and CDR2 (germline): MNHNY, SVGAGI (reference sequence). Trimming left V 7 bases short and J 3 bases short, with 21 bases between. The CDR3 is 16 amino acids. The CDR3 protein is CASTNGGAHSDTEAFF. The DNA for the CDR3 is TGTGCCAGCACCAACGGGGGGGCCCATTCGGACACTGAAGCTTTCTTT.

This clone appeared a single time. The V and J genes are TRBV3-1 (or the pseudogene TRBV3-2) and TRBJ2-7; 12 nucleotides agree with TRBD1. The V and J ends lost 0 bases and 4 bases, in that order; junction bases with no gene match: 10. The germline V gene encodes CDR1 LGHDT and CDR2 YNNKEL (reference sequence). CDR3 length equals 18 residues. The CDR3 loop reads CASSQDPRKGQGAYEQYF. CDR3 coding DNA: TGTGCCAGCAGCCAAGATCCGAGAAAGGGACAGGGGGCATACGAGCAGTACTTC.

The V gene is TRBV7-5, the J gene TRBJ1-1; the D call TRBD1 from the table was never checked on the DNA. TRBV7-5 is a pseudogene segment. There are 13 residues in the CDR3. CDR3 sequence (DNA): TGTGTCAGAAGCTCCCGACAGAACACTGAAGCTTTCTTT. It specifies CVRSSRQNTEAFF.

This chain links TRBV19 with TRBJ1-1; a weak D match, TRBD1 (6 bases). The germline V and J ends were trimmed by 10 bases and 4 bases, with 19 bases remaining between them. The CDR3 totals 14 residues. CDR1 and CDR2 (germline): LNHDA, SQIVND (reference sequence). The CDR3 DNA reads as TGTGCCACAACCCCAGGGGCGGGAGTCACTGAAGCTTTCTTT. Translating gives CATTPGAGVTEAFF.

J is TRBJ2-7 and V is TRBV5-6; 10 bases fit TRBD1. Germline V CDR1 and CDR2: SGHDT, YYEEEE. Trimming removed 5 bases from V and 6 bases from J; junction bases left unmatched: 8. The CDR3 contains 14 residues. CDR3 DNA: TGTGCCAGCAGTAGCGGGACAGGGGTCGTCGAGCAGTACTTC. Its protein product is CASSSGTGVVEQYF.

This chain connects TRBV6-2 or TRBV6-3 to TRBJ1-5; TRBD1 agrees at 10 bases. J gave up 2 bases and V 2 bases, and 6 bases lay outside the gene matches. CDR1 and CDR2 (germline): MNHEY, SVGEGT. The CDR3 consists of 17 residues. The CDR3 DNA sequence: TGTGCCAGCAGTTACCAGGACAGGGGGTTGGGCAATCAGCCCCAGCATTTT. Translation gives CASSYQDRGLGNQPQHF.